Each of the 19 T cell receptor beta chains below was sequenced from the same sample in a study of T cells after yellow fever vaccination. TCRdb re-derived calls from the 5' RACE reads in MiXCR, one entry per CDR3 protein. Among 300,000 to 400,000 distinct CDR3 sequences listed, approximately 8% were seen once. The sample in question was PBMCs, obtained about 41 days after the first yellow fever vaccination. The receptors here all came from a man younger than 35 who received the YFV17D yellow fever vaccine.

V gene TRBV18 combines with J gene TRBJ1-2; no reliable D call. CDR1 is KGHSH and CDR2 is LQKENI in the germline V gene. Trimming pared 2 bases from V and 6 bases from J, leaving 13 bases between. CDR3 length equals 14 residues. Written as DNA, the CDR3 is TGTGCCAGCTCACCATCTGGCAGGAACCATGGCTACACCTTC. Translating it yields CASSPSGRNHGYTF.

A note on this clonotype: One junction end does not reproduce the germline sequence, and a read error may be involved. The V and J genes are TRBV7-9 and TRBJ2-2; D might be TRBD2 (5 bases). The CDR3 covers 12 residues. Germline loops: CDR1 SEHNR, CDR2 FQNEAQ (reference sequence). The CDR3 nucleotides read TGTGCCAGCAGTACAAGGGCCGGGGAGCTGTATTTT. It encodes CASSTRAGELYF.

This chain's CDR3 is CASSLGSGLTGASEQYF. In nucleotides, the CDR3 is TGTGCCAGCAGCTTAGGTTCTGGTTTAACAGGGGCATCCGAGCAGTACTTC. The chain is built from TRBV7-6 and TRBJ2-7, with 7 positions matching TRBD1. Germline loops: CDR1 SGHVS, CDR2 FNYEAQ. Trimming removed 1 base from V and 6 bases from J; junction bases left unmatched: 15. The CDR3 spans 17 residues. Complete variable domain (other parts from reference TRBV7-6 and TRBJ2-7): GAGVSQSPRYKVTKRGQDVALRCDPISGHVSLYWYRQALGQGPEFLTYFNYEAQQDKSGLPNDRFSAERPEGSISTLTIQRTEQRDSAMYRCASSLGSGLTGASEQYFGPGTRLTVT.

In its sample, this clonotype was seen a few times. The genes are TRBV6-5 and TRBJ1-2; 8 bases map to TRBD1. Germline V gene sequence: CDR1 MNHEY, CDR2 SVGAGI. This CDR3 spans 17 amino acids. The junction had 11 bases not matched to a gene; V was cut back by 0 bases and J by 5 bases. The CDR3 coding sequence is TGTGCCAGCAGTTACTCCACAGGCAGGGGGCTTACTTATGGCTACACCTTC. Its translation: CASSYSTGRGLTYGYTF.

This clonotype appeared a few times. V gene TRBV19 combines with J gene TRBJ2-3, with 7 bases fitting TRBD1. This CDR3 spans 16 amino acids. V was clipped by 9 bases and J by 2 bases; unmatched bases: 14. Germline assignment: CDR1 LNHDA and CDR2 SQIVND (reference sequence). In nucleotides, the CDR3 is TGTGCCAGCCTCCCGCTTCGGGACAGTAACACAGATACGCAGTATTTT. Protein sequence: CASLPLRDSNTDTQYF.

This clonotype has ten or more counts. The rearrangement uses TRBV7-2 and TRBJ2-5; unclear D gene. This CDR3 has 14 amino acids. Trimming stripped 4 bases from V and 5 bases from J, with 14 bases between. Germline CDR1 and CDR2: SGHTA and FQGNSA. This chain's CDR3 is CASSSTRAWETQYF. CDR3 bases: TGTGCCAGCAGCTCTACCAGAGCTTGGGAGACCCAGTACTTC.

This clonotype was observed a few times. J is TRBJ1-3 and V is TRBV4-3; D is ambiguous. V dropped 0 bases and J dropped 0 bases, with 6 bases sitting between them. The CDR3 loop spans 15 amino acids. The V gene's germline CDR1 is LGHNA and CDR2 YSLEER. The CDR3 nucleotides are TGCGCCAGCAGCCAAGAGTGGATCTCTGGAAACACCATATATTTT. It translates to CASSQEWISGNTIYF.

This clonotype has only a few counts. The rearrangement joins TRBV5-1 to TRBJ2-2; maybe TRBD1 (7 bases). Germline V lookup: CDR1 SGHRS, CDR2 YFSETQ. This CDR3 spans 15 amino acids. V lost 0 bases and J lost 6, with 12 bases in between. CDR3 DNA: TGCGCCAGCAGCTTGGCCCAGGGGGGCTCCGGGGAGCTGTTTTTT. Protein product: CASSLAQGGSGELFF.

This clonotype has a count of ten or more. J is TRBJ1-1 and V is TRBV10-3; the D gene is possibly TRBD1 (5 bases). Germline lookup yields CDR1 ENHRY and CDR2 SYGVKD. CDR3 length: 13 residues. The V gene lost 5 bases and the J gene lost 3 bases, with 10 bases spanning the gap. CDR3 amino acids: CAISRGLDTEAFF. The CDR3 DNA is TGTGCCATCAGTAGGGGCCTGGACACTGAAGCTTTCTTT.

This clonotype has a count of ten or more. The chain recombines TRBV12-3 or TRBV12-4 with TRBJ2-4, with 7 bases matching TRBD2. The junction had 9 bases not matched to a gene; V was cut back by 3 bases and J by 4 bases. There are 16 residues in the CDR3. The CDR3 here is CASSFPGGGKKNIQYF. CDR3 bases: TGTGCCAGCAGTTTTCCGGGCGGGGGTAAGAAAAACATTCAGTACTTC.

DNA for the CDR3: TGTGCCACCAGAACAGACACTGAAGCTTTCTTT. Translation: CATRTDTEAFF. The V and J genes are TRBV24-1 and TRBJ1-1; D call uncertain. Germline V lookup: CDR1 KGHDR, CDR2 SFDVKD. The CDR3 spans 11 residues. Between the trimmed V and J ends, which lost 7 bases and 3 bases, there was a span of 5 bases.

In its sample, this clonotype was seen a few times. The chain recombines TRBV7-2 with TRBJ2-4, with 8 bases that match TRBD2. Germline CDR1 SGHTA, CDR2 FQGNSA. V gave up 6 bases and J gave up 13 bases; unmatched junction bases: 11. This CDR3 is built from 13 residues. This chain's CDR3 is CASRDTVAGSQYF. In nucleotides, the CDR3 is TGTGCCAGCAGGGATACCGTAGCGGGGTCACAGTACTTC.

The chain couples TRBV6-1 to TRBJ2-7; maybe TRBD1 (5 bases). Trimming removed 6 bases at V and 4 bases at J, with 13 bases between. Germline V CDR1 and CDR2: MNHNS, SASEGT. The CDR3 runs to 13 residues. CDR3 protein: CASRSPRAYEQYF. For the CDR3, the DNA is TGTGCCAGCAGGTCTCCCAGGGCTTACGAGCAGTACTTC.

The rearrangement joins TRBV5-1 to TRBJ1-1; 7 bases agree with TRBD1. V shed 0 bases and J 0 bases; nucleotides not matched to a gene: 2. This CDR3 spans 15 amino acids. Per germline, CDR1 SGHRS and CDR2 YFSETQ. The CDR3 region is CASSLGTGVNTEAFF. For the CDR3, the DNA is TGCGCCAGCAGCTTGGGGACAGGAGTGAACACTGAAGCTTTCTTT.

There are a few counts of this clonotype. The chain combines TRBV6-1 with TRBJ2-7; a weak D match, TRBD1 (6 bases). The CDR3 totals 14 residues. The V end was cut by 7 bases, the J end by 0 bases, with 13 bases between. CDR1 is MNHNS and CDR2 is SASEGT in the germline V gene. This CDR3 is CASTKTGSSYEQYF. In nucleotides, the CDR3 is TGTGCCAGCACTAAGACAGGATCCTCCTACGAGCAGTACTTC.

Ten or more counts support this clonotype. The DNA for the CDR3 is TGCAGCGTGATCACTCCGGGAGAGACCCAGTACTTC. Translated: CSVITPGETQYF. V gene TRBV29-1 combines with J gene TRBJ2-5; D not resolved. The CDR3 runs 12 residues. Trimming shortened V by 6 bases and J by 4 bases, and 12 bases separated the two germline ends. In germline, CDR1 is SQVTM, CDR2 ANQGSEA.

This clonotype was recorded at least ten times. This chain uses TRBV2 with TRBJ2-5; 9 positions agree with TRBD2. This CDR3 comprises 14 residues. The trim removed 10 bases at V and 5 bases at J, leaving 11 bases unmatched. Per germline, CDR1 SNHLY and CDR2 FYNNEI. The CDR3 loop is CATTPGLASETQYF. CDR3 in DNA: TGTGCCACCACCCCGGGACTAGCTTCGGAGACCCAGTACTTC.

The CDR3 loop is CASSLFPPRARSYNEQFF. The CDR3 DNA reads TGTGCCAGCAGCTTATTCCCCCCGCGGGCACGCTCCTACAATGAGCAGTTCTTC. J is TRBJ2-1 and V is TRBV11-2; perhaps TRBD2 as D (5 bases). CDR1 and CDR2 from the germline V gene are SGHAT and FQNNGV. The CDR3 has 18 amino acids. Deletions cut 2 bases from V and 0 bases from J, with 17 bases between.

In this sample, this clonotype turned up many times. This chain joins TRBV5-1 and TRBJ2-1; TRBD1 is a possible D gene (6 bases). Germline CDR1 reads SGHRS; CDR2 reads YFSETQ. The CDR3 sequence is 14 residues long. Trimming left V 3 bases short and J 9 bases short, with 16 bases between. The CDR3 DNA reads as TGCGCCAGCAGCTCGGCACATCAGGGGAGTGAGCAGTTCTTC. It encodes CASSSAHQGSEQFF.